The 19 T cell receptor beta chains below were found in one sample sequenced in a study of T-cell memory formation after mild COVID-19 (dated by TCRdb to the early 2020s). Libraries were prepared through 5' RACE. Reads for this sample came from an Illumina NovaSeq 6000. TCRdb applied fastp at Q25 and MiXCR to the public reads, then kept only in-frame beta chains. Each entry is one CDR3 protein sequence, shown with its most common DNA and genes. The sample data list about 560,000 distinct CDR3 sequences, and approximately 19% of these were observed just once. Around 11% of the sample lies in the top ten. Sequenced sample: PBMCs or a T cell subset sorted from them (not recorded which). The receptors originated from an adult woman who had mild COVID-19 (a few samples of this study predate the infection). The sample titles of this study are shuffled in the database, so cell type and time point are left out; the donor was told from shared clones.

The chain is built from TRBV18 and TRBJ1-4; D remains ambiguous. Germline V gives CDR1 KGHSH, CDR2 LQKENI. This CDR3 comprises 14 residues. Trimming cost V 3 bases and J 5 bases, with 10 bases left between them. The CDR3: CASSPGLQNEKLFF. For the CDR3, the DNA is TGTGCCAGCTCACCCGGGCTACAGAATGAAAAACTGTTTTTT.

Remarks on this clonotype: An end of the junction differs from the germline gene, which may be a read error. The chain joins TRBV9 to TRBJ2-3; D might be TRBD1 or TRBD2, each matching 5 bases. Germline CDR1 and CDR2: SGDLS and YYNGEE. This CDR3 has 15 residues. DNA of the CDR3: TGTGCCAGCAGCGCCTCCGGGGCCCTCATAGATGCGCAGTATTTT. It is translated as CASSASGALIDAQYF.

This clonotype was picked up a small number of times. V usage is TRBV7-6 and J usage is TRBJ2-1, with 8 bases that match TRBD2. The CDR3 loop spans 16 amino acids. The V gene's germline CDR1 is SGHVS and CDR2 FNYEAQ. With 4 bases clipped from V and 0 bases from J, the junction kept 5 bases outside the gene matches. The CDR3 DNA sequence: TGTGCCAGCAGCTCCTTAGCGGGGCCCTCCTACAATGAGCAGTTCTTC. Translation: CASSSLAGPSYNEQFF. Based on the CDR3 plus reference TRBV7-6 and TRBJ2-1, the full variable domain is GAGVSQSPRYKVTKRGQDVALRCDPISGHVSLYWYRQALGQGPEFLTYFNYEAQQDKSGLPNDRFSAERPEGSISTLTIQRTEQRDSAMYRCASSSLAGPSYNEQFFGPGTRLTVL.

J is TRBJ2-7 and V is TRBV7-9; 7 nucleotides line up with TRBD1. The CDR3 covers 13 residues. The J segment lost 11 bases and the V segment lost 5 bases, leaving 12 bases of the junction unmatched. Germline CDR1 SEHNR, CDR2 FQNEAQ (reference sequence). The CDR3 DNA reads TGTGCCAGCAGCGCTATAGGGGCTCAGGGGGAGTACTTC. As protein: CASSAIGAQGEYF.

This clonotype showed up many times. The rearrangement links TRBV12-3 or TRBV12-4 to TRBJ1-3; TRBD1 matches 11 bases. This CDR3 is built from 14 residues. V dropped 6 bases and J dropped 8; count of bases not matched to a gene: 6. CDR3 in amino acids: CASSHGQGAYTIYF. As DNA, the CDR3 is TGTGCCAGCAGCCACGGACAGGGGGCATACACCATATATTTT.

The rearrangement uses TRBV11-2 and TRBJ2-1, with 8 bases aligning to TRBD1. Germline trimming cut 5 bases from V and 6 bases from J; bases unmatched to any gene: 6. The CDR3 extends over 14 amino acids. Germline CDR1 reads SGHAT; CDR2 reads FQNNGV. CDR3 amino acids: CASSIGQGGNEQFF. Written as DNA, the CDR3 is TGTGCCAGCAGCATCGGACAGGGAGGCAATGAGCAGTTCTTC.

This clonotype was picked up a small number of times. The J gene is TRBJ1-1, the V gene TRBV12-3 or TRBV12-4, with a possible D match to TRBD1 (5 bases). Trimming took 5 bases from V and 0 from J, leaving 13 bases between them. This CDR3 has 15 amino acids. The CDR3 protein is CASSPSGALNTEAFF. CDR3 bases: TGTGCCAGCAGTCCATCCGGGGCCCTGAACACTGAAGCTTTCTTT.

The sample holds a few counts of this clonotype. CDR3 nucleotide sequence: TGTGCCAGCACCCCCTCCGGGACGGTCTTAACCACCGGGGAGCTGTTTTTT. This translates into CASTPSGTVLTTGELFF. The chain joins TRBV12-3 or TRBV12-4 to TRBJ2-2, with D perhaps matching TRBD1 or TRBD2 (5 bases each). This CDR3 contains 17 residues. The germline V and J ends were trimmed by 7 bases and 4 bases, with 22 bases remaining between them.

This clonotype appeared a few times. This chain links TRBV20-1 with TRBJ1-4; D is uncertain. Trimming shortened V by 6 bases and J by 0 bases, and 11 bases separated the two germline ends. Germline assignment: CDR1 DFQATT and CDR2 SNEGSKA (reference sequence). The CDR3 length is 14 residues. The CDR3 DNA reads TGCAGTGCCAGCTGGGGAACAACTAATGAAAAACTGTTTTTT. This sequence encodes CSASWGTTNEKLFF.

The chain links TRBV7-9 to TRBJ2-6; D remains ambiguous. Per the germline V gene, CDR1 is SEHNR and CDR2 is FQNEAQ (reference sequence). This CDR3 has 16 amino acids. V was shortened by 5 bases and J by 2 bases, with 13 bases between the two germline ends. CDR3 protein: CASSAIVSAGANVLTF. CDR3 DNA sequence: TGTGCCAGCAGCGCAATCGTGTCAGCTGGGGCCAACGTCCTGACTTTC.

The chain's CDR3 is CASSVGGSGNTEAFF. CDR3 sequence (DNA): TGTGCCAGCAGCGTAGGTGGATCAGGGAACACTGAAGCTTTCTTT. The chain joins TRBV9 to TRBJ1-1; D gene unclear. CDR1 SGDLS and CDR2 YYNGEE come from the germline V gene. Trimming took 0 bases from V and 1 from J, leaving 10 bases between them. This CDR3 has 15 amino acids.

The rearrangement links TRBV5-1 to TRBJ2-2; D is undetermined. Trimming left V 4 bases short and J 1 base short, with 14 bases between. The CDR3 is 16 residues long. Per germline, CDR1 SGHRS and CDR2 YFSETQ. The CDR3 loop is CASSDEMKRNTGELFF. As DNA, the CDR3 is TGCGCCAGCAGCGACGAAATGAAGCGGAACACCGGGGAGCTGTTTTTT.

The chain has TRBV12-3 or TRBV12-4 and TRBJ2-5; D remains unclear. The CDR3 sequence is 14 residues long. Between the trimmed V and J ends, which lost 5 bases and 0 bases, there was a span of 10 bases. The CDR3 nucleotides are TGTGCCAGCAGTACGGAACGGAACCAAGAGACCCAGTACTTC. Encoded protein: CASSTERNQETQYF.

This sequence joins TRBV7-2 and TRBJ1-1; 7 nucleotides line up with TRBD1. The V segment lost 6 bases and the J segment 6 bases; nucleotides outside the gene matches: 4. CDR3 length equals 12 residues. In germline, CDR1 is SGHTA, CDR2 FQGNSA. The CDR3 DNA reads TGTGCCAGCAGGAGGGGGCTCTCTGAAGCTTTCTTT. Its translation: CASRRGLSEAFF.

This clonotype showed up just a few times. J is TRBJ1-2 and V is TRBV19; TRBD1 matches at 9 bases. CDR1 is LNHDA, CDR2 SQIVND, per germline (reference sequence). The CDR3 spans 15 residues. After removal of 6 bases from V and 4 bases from J, the junction contained 9 bases not matched to a gene. The CDR3 is CASSQIGTGTYGYTF. The CDR3 DNA reads TGTGCCAGTAGCCAAATCGGGACAGGGACCTATGGCTACACCTTC.

The chain is built from TRBV20-1 and TRBJ2-7; D possibly matches TRBD1 or TRBD2 (6 bases each). Germline V gene sequence: CDR1 DFQATT, CDR2 SNEGSKA (reference sequence). Trimming cost V 5 bases and J 2 bases, with 16 bases left between them. The CDR3 sequence is 14 residues long. DNA for the CDR3: TGCAGTGCTGACCGGCCGGGGGCGCCCTACGAGCAGTACTTC. Encoded protein: CSADRPGAPYEQYF.

There are many counts of this clonotype. V usage is TRBV15 and J usage is TRBJ2-7, with D perhaps TRBD2 (5 bases). CDR1 LNHNV and CDR2 YYDKDF come from the germline V gene (reference sequence). The CDR3 covers 14 residues. The germline V and J ends were trimmed by 0 bases and 6 bases, with 12 bases remaining between them. CDR3 region: CATSRDGETGEQYF. The CDR3 bases are TGTGCCACCAGCAGAGACGGGGAGACGGGCGAGCAGTACTTC.

The chain joins TRBV28 to TRBJ1-4; D is undetermined. V lost 5 bases and J 7 bases, leaving 8 bases between the germline ends. Per germline, CDR1 MDHEN and CDR2 SYDVKM. The CDR3 covers 12 residues. The chain's CDR3 is CASSTPGEKLFF. In nucleotides, the CDR3 is TGTGCCAGCAGTACCCCAGGTGAAAAACTGTTTTTT.

A few counts support this clonotype. The gene calls are TRBV5-5 and TRBJ1-1, with 8 bases aligning to TRBD1. Germline-derived CDR1 and CDR2 are SGHKS and YYEKEE (reference sequence). This CDR3 comprises 14 residues. V trimming: 2 bases; J trimming: 8 bases; junction bases outside the gene matches: 8. The CDR3 bases are TGTGCCAGCAGCTTAAACAGGGGGATAACCGAAGCTTTCTTT. Amino acid sequence: CASSLNRGITEAFF.